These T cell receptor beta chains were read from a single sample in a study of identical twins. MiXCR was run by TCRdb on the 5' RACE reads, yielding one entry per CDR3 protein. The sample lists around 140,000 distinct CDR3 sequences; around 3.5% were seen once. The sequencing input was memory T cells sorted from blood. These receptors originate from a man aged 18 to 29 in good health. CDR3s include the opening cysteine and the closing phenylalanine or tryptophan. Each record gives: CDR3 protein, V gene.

CDR3aa: CATTLAGSVWQFF
v_gene: TRBV24-1

CDR3aa: CASSRLYNLDIQYF
v_gene: TRBV7-2

CDR3aa: CASTEGGENIQYF
v_gene: TRBV5-1

CDR3aa: CATNGGNGYTF
v_gene: TRBV10-3

CDR3aa: CASSFGQGDGDTQYF
v_gene: TRBV13

CDR3aa: CASSLIGFGAPGGLFF
v_gene: TRBV27

CDR3aa: CASSHHLGTGGSNNQPQHF
v_gene: TRBV11-1

CDR3aa: CATSRVSRDPGYTF
v_gene: TRBV15

CDR3aa: CASSRQGRVYGYTF
v_gene: TRBV12-3/TRBV12-4

CDR3aa: CASSPNGGEQFF
v_gene: TRBV3-1

CDR3aa: CASSQEGFGRGTGELFF
v_gene: TRBV4-2

CDR3aa: CSARDSSSWSNSNQPQHF
v_gene: TRBV20-1

CDR3aa: CATSDGYTGELFF
v_gene: TRBV3-1

CDR3aa: CASSLARGDTQYF
v_gene: TRBV5-1

CDR3aa: CASSRQAEGTEAFF
v_gene: TRBV12-3/TRBV12-4

CDR3aa: CASRPMGVSNQPQHF
v_gene: TRBV6-1

CDR3aa: CASSSFRFF
v_gene: TRBV7-9

CDR3aa: CSVEDGSYEQYF
v_gene: TRBV29-1

CDR3aa: CASSPPSLRADTQYF
v_gene: TRBV18

CDR3aa: CASSLQDTVQYGYTF
v_gene: TRBV5-1

CDR3aa: CASSPSEHGTSGSDEQFF
v_gene: TRBV4-2

CDR3aa: CSAKTRGADTQYF
v_gene: TRBV20-1

CDR3aa: CASTSRELYNEQFF
v_gene: TRBV12-3/TRBV12-4

CDR3aa: CASSLDYAVRATQYF
v_gene: TRBV11-2

CDR3aa: CASSSTGPESLHF
v_gene: TRBV27

CDR3aa: CSAQAGVEAFF
v_gene: TRBV20-1

CDR3aa: CSAPLAGVPDTQYF
v_gene: TRBV20-1

CDR3aa: CASVLGGPQETQYF
v_gene: TRBV7-2

CDR3aa: CSARVGLSGGSTYNEQFF
v_gene: TRBV20-1

CDR3aa: CASSRSAGGTGELFF
v_gene: TRBV7-6

CDR3aa: CASTPGETETQYF
v_gene: TRBV7-6

CDR3aa: CASSASPRGNEQFF
v_gene: TRBV7-2

CDR3aa: CASSLGGQSETQYF
v_gene: TRBV5-1

CDR3aa: CASSDGRIRTYNEQFF
v_gene: TRBV2

CDR3aa: CASSLGPSGNTGELFF
v_gene: TRBV7-2

CDR3aa: CSARTDRAETQYF
v_gene: TRBV20-1

CDR3aa: CASSLDLARGREQYF
v_gene: TRBV5-6

CDR3aa: CASSAGQGLSEAFF
v_gene: TRBV5-1

CDR3aa: CASSGLAPGETQYF
v_gene: TRBV9

CDR3aa: CATSDSTSGATDTQYF
v_gene: TRBV24-1

CDR3aa: CASSEGLAGGPIGELFF
v_gene: TRBV25-1

CDR3aa: CASSPEGTAKREKLFF
v_gene: TRBV28

CDR3aa: CSARVNSPADTQYF
v_gene: TRBV20-1

CDR3aa: CASSSQSMGAQFF
v_gene: TRBV27

CDR3aa: CASMWTNNQPQHF
v_gene: TRBV6-1

CDR3aa: CASSFHSGYNEQFF
v_gene: TRBV27

CDR3aa: CASSEGIGTQYF
v_gene: TRBV2

CDR3aa: CASSSQIAGGYEQFF
v_gene: TRBV7-6

CDR3aa: CASSLTGFSSGANVLTF
v_gene: TRBV11-2

CDR3aa: CASSQVSDQPQHF
v_gene: TRBV3-1

CDR3aa: CSVGPRGGRRMNTEAFF
v_gene: TRBV29-1

CDR3aa: CATSDLGGSTDTQYF
v_gene: TRBV24-1

CDR3aa: CSAKRDAYEQYF
v_gene: TRBV20-1

CDR3aa: CASSLGTGSNSPLHF
v_gene: TRBV12-3/TRBV12-4

CDR3aa: CASSSTSQPQHF
v_gene: TRBV12-3/TRBV12-4

CDR3aa: CASSRRLAGGPIEDEQYF
v_gene: TRBV14